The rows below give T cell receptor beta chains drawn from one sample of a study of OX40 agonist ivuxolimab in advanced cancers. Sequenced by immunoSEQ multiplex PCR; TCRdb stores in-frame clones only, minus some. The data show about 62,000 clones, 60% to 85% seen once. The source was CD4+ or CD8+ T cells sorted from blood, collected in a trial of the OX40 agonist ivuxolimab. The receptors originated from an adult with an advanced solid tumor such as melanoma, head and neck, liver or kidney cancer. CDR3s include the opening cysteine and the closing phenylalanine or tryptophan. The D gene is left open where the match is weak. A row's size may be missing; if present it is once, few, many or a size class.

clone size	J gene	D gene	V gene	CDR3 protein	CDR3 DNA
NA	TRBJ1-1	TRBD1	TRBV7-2	CASSQTGGGTEAFF	TGTGCCAGCAGCCAAACAGGGGGCGGCACTGAAGCTTTCTTT
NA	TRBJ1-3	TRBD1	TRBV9	CASSVDRGGNTIYF	TGTGCCAGCAGCGTAGACAGGGGTGGAAACACCATATATTTT
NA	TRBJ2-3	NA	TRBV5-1	CASSLAAGLAIDTQYF	TGCGCCAGCAGCTTGGCGGCCGGTCTCGCTATAGATACGCAGTATTTT
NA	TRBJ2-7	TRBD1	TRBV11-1	CASSHIQTGLDEQYF	TGTGCCAGCAGCCACATCCAGACAGGGTTGGACGAGCAGTACTTC
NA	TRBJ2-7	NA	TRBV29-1	CSVEVRGRGDDEQYF	TGCAGCGTTGAAGTTCGGGGCAGGGGGGACGACGAGCAGTACTTC
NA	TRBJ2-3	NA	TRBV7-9	CASSKGGSTDTQYF	TGTGCCAGCAGCAAAGGGGGGTCCACAGATACGCAGTATTTT
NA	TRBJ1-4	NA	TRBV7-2	CASSYTTGLNEKLFF	TGTGCCAGCAGCTACACGACAGGTCTTAATGAAAAACTGTTTTTT
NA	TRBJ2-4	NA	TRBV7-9	CASSLASAKNIQYF	TGTGCCAGCAGCTTAGCGTCAGCCAAAAACATTCAGTACTTC
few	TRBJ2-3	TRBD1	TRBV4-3	CASSQDGAGGADTQYF	TGCGCCAGCAGCCAAGATGGAGCAGGGGGTGCAGATACGCAGTATTTT
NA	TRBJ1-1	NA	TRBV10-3	CAISERGSSNTEAFF	TGTGCCATCAGTGAGAGGGGTTCCAGTAACACTGAAGCTTTCTTT
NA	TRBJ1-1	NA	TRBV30	CAWINRRNTEAFF	TGTGCCTGGATAAACAGGAGAAACACTGAAGCTTTCTTT
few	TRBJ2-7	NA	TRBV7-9	CASSLGGGGNEQYF	TGTGCCAGCAGCCTCGGGGGAGGTGGAAACGAGCAGTACTTC
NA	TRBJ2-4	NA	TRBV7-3	CASSFGDREAKNIQYF	TGTGCCAGCAGCTTTGGAGATCGCGAAGCCAAAAACATTCAGTACTTC
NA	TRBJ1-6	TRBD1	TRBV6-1	CASSEHRGRGWESPLHF	TGTGCCAGCAGTGAACACAGGGGGCGGGGTTGGGAGTCACCCCTCCACTTT